This TCR beta chain was found in a study of T cell responses to AZD1222 COVID-19 vaccine. Study overall: Pooled in the analysis were second doses at about 4 or about 12 weeks.

Method: immunoSEQ multiplex PCR; TCRdb's copy keeps in-frame clones and lacks some. This table holds some 170,000 clones, around nine tenths found once. The receptor was derived from an adult in good health. This specimen was peripheral blood, taken on day 0 of AZD1222 vaccination.

CDR3 region: CASSWSAGGTDTQYF. Written as DNA, the CDR3 is TGTGCCAGCAGTTGGTCAGCGGGGGGCACAGATACGCAGTATTTT. V is TRBV6-5 and J is TRBJ2-3; 8 bases are shared with TRBD2. V dropped 4 bases and J dropped 1; count of bases not matched to a gene: 4. Looked up from germline, CDR1 is MNHEY and CDR2 is SVGAGI. This CDR3 contains 15 residues.